The 32 T cell receptor beta chains below come from one sample, sequenced in a study of identical twins. TCRdb passed the 5' RACE reads through MiXCR, listing each CDR3 protein once. The sample lists hundreds of thousands of distinct CDR3 sequences; roughly 18% were seen once. This sample was shared with a second study, whose subject was T cells expressing NK-cell markers.

Sequenced input: PBMCs. The receptors were sampled from a woman between 18 and 30 years old in good health.

This chain joins TRBV7-9 and TRBJ1-1, with D possibly being TRBD1 (5 bases). The CDR3 length is 15 residues. Germline CDR1 SEHNR, CDR2 FQNEAQ (reference sequence). Trimming stripped 1 base from V and 0 bases from J, with 9 bases between. The CDR3 nucleotides read TGTGCCAGCAGCTTAGGGGACGGGGTGAACACTGAAGCTTTCTTT. It translates to CASSLGDGVNTEAFF. Supplemented by reference TRBV7-9 and TRBJ1-1, the full variable domain reads DTGVSQNPRHKITKRGQNVTFRCDPISEHNRLYWYRQTLGQGPEFLTYFQNEAQLEKSRLLSDRFSAERPKGSFSTLEIQRTEQGDSAMYLCASSLGDGVNTEAFFGQGTRLTVV.

V is TRBV7-2 and J is TRBJ2-7; D perhaps matches TRBD2 (6 bases). The length of the CDR3 is 15 residues. Germline V gene data show CDR1 as SGHTA and CDR2 as FQGNSA. V was clipped by 3 bases and J by 3 bases, with 15 bases between them. The CDR3 spells CASSLIADIFYEQYF. For the CDR3, the DNA is TGTGCCAGCAGCTTGATAGCGGACATCTTCTACGAGCAGTACTTC.

V is TRBV6-2 or TRBV6-3 and J is TRBJ2-5; 8 nucleotides align to TRBD1. The CDR3 spans 15 residues. V gave up 4 bases and J gave up 2 bases; unmatched junction bases: 6. Per the germline V gene, CDR1 is MNHEY and CDR2 is SVGEGT. This chain's CDR3 is CASSSLGQGQETQYF. The CDR3 region has the DNA TGTGCCAGCAGTTCCCTCGGACAGGGACAAGAGACCCAGTACTTC.

This clonotype has more than one count but fewer than ten. This chain connects TRBV10-1 to TRBJ2-1; perhaps TRBD1 as D (6 bases). The CDR3 loop spans 14 amino acids. Between the trimmed V and J ends, which lost 6 bases and 7 bases, there was a span of 16 bases. Germline V gene sequence: CDR1 WNHNN, CDR2 SYGVQD (reference sequence). The CDR3 sequence is CASSSTTGTNEQFF. Here the CDR3 DNA reads TGCGCCAGCAGCTCAACCACAGGGACGAATGAGCAGTTCTTC.

The table lists this clonotype with a count of one. The chain has TRBV9 and TRBJ2-1, with D possibly being TRBD2 (6 bases). V was cut by 0 bases and J by 2 bases, with 9 bases left in between. Germline V gene sequence: CDR1 SGDLS, CDR2 YYNGEE. The CDR3 covers 15 residues. CDR3 DNA sequence: TGTGCCAGCAGCGTAGCGGGAGCCCCCTACAATGAGCAGTTCTTC. Protein product: CASSVAGAPYNEQFF.

This clonotype was counted only a few times. For the CDR3, the DNA is TGTGCCAGCAGCCACCAAGGCCGGGAGCGTGGCGGGGAGCTGTTTTTT. Its protein is CASSHQGRERGGELFF. This chain connects TRBV7-2 to TRBJ2-2; D might be TRBD2 (6 bases). The CDR3 runs to 16 residues. V dropped 5 bases and J dropped 7 bases, with 20 bases sitting between them. Germline CDR1 reads SGHTA; CDR2 reads FQGNSA.

The chain combines TRBV7-2 with TRBJ1-5; D is ambiguous. Germline values: CDR1 SGHTA, CDR2 FQGNSA. The CDR3 runs 13 residues. V lost 2 bases and J lost 7, with 9 bases in between. CDR3 in DNA: TGTGCCAGCAGCTTATTGTCGATGCAGCCCCAGCATTTT. It encodes CASSLLSMQPQHF.

V usage is TRBV6-2 or TRBV6-3 and J usage is TRBJ2-3; 7 nucleotides match TRBD2. V dropped 0 bases and J dropped 2; count of bases not matched to a gene: 8. The CDR3 has 17 amino acids. Looked up from germline, CDR1 is MNHEY and CDR2 is SVGEGT. This CDR3 reads CASSYSGGFHTTDTQYF. DNA for the CDR3: TGTGCCAGCAGTTACTCGGGAGGGTTTCACACCACAGATACGCAGTATTTT.

This clonotype has only a few counts. This chain links TRBV6-5 with TRBJ2-1; the D call may be TRBD1 or TRBD2 (7 bases each). Germline V gene sequence: CDR1 MNHEY, CDR2 SVGAGI. The CDR3 has 14 residues. Trimming removed 2 bases at V and 9 bases at J, with 14 bases between. The CDR3 reads CASSYGEGAGEQFF. The CDR3 DNA reads as TGTGCCAGCAGTTACGGGGAGGGGGCGGGTGAGCAGTTCTTC.

The genes are TRBV7-3 and TRBJ2-5, with D possibly called TRBD1 or TRBD2 (7 bases each). Trimming pared 2 bases from V and 3 bases from J, leaving 10 bases between. This CDR3 has 14 residues. Germline V gene sequence: CDR1 SGHTA, CDR2 FQGTGA. The CDR3 DNA is TGTGCCAGCAGCTTACAGGGGGGGAAAGAGACCCAGTACTTC. Translated, it gives CASSLQGGKETQYF.

The CDR3 sequence is CASSVTGINGYTF. The CDR3 bases are TGTGCCAGCAGCGTGACAGGGATCAATGGCTACACCTTC. The V and J genes are TRBV9 and TRBJ1-2; 7 nucleotides agree with TRBD1. The germline gives CDR1 SGDLS, CDR2 YYNGEE. V dropped 2 bases and J dropped 6; count of bases not matched to a gene: 4. This CDR3 region has 13 residues.

This sequence joins TRBV9 and TRBJ2-7, with 9 bases lining up with TRBD1. The CDR3 loop spans 16 amino acids. Germline assignment: CDR1 SGDLS and CDR2 YYNGEE. Losses at the gene ends were 2 bases for V and 2 bases for J; bases not matched to a gene: 8. The CDR3, as DNA: TGTGCCAGCAGCGTGGGGGGACAGGGTTTCCCCTACGAGCAGTACTTC. Its translation is CASSVGGQGFPYEQYF.

This clonotype was seen only a few times. V usage is TRBV6-2 or TRBV6-3 and J usage is TRBJ2-7, with D perhaps matching TRBD1 (6 bases). Germline assignment: CDR1 MNHEY and CDR2 SVGEGT. The CDR3 extends over 16 amino acids. V lost 5 bases to trimming and J lost 5 bases, with 22 bases between them. This chain's CDR3 is CASSHSLRAGVDEQYF. The CDR3, as DNA: TGTGCCAGCAGTCATAGCCTCCGGGCAGGGGTCGACGAGCAGTACTTC.

V usage is TRBV11-2 and J usage is TRBJ2-5; TRBD2 matches 10 bases. CDR1 is SGHAT, CDR2 FQNNGV, per germline. CDR3 length: 17 amino acids. The V and J ends lost 3 bases and 5 bases, in that order; junction bases with no gene match: 12. The CDR3 DNA follows: TGTGCCAGCAGCTTTTCTAGCGGGAGTTTCGCAACGGAGACCCAGTACTTC. Amino acids: CASSFSSGSFATETQYF. Full variable domain (missing parts from reference TRBV11-2 and TRBJ2-5): EAGVAQSPRYKIIEKRQSVAFWCNPISGHATLYWYQQILGQGPKLLIQFQNNGVVDDSQLPKDRFSAERLKGVDSTLKIQPAKLEDSAVYLCASSFSSGSFATETQYFGPGTRLLVL.

This clonotype has a handful of counts. The chain couples TRBV6-1 to TRBJ1-4; D gene uncertain. The CDR3 spans 15 residues. Trimming removed 6 bases at V and 8 bases at J, with 19 bases between. Germline CDR1 reads MNHNS; CDR2 reads SASEGT. In DNA, the CDR3 is TGTGCCAGCAGAGAGAGACCGGGCCGCGGGGAAAAACTGTTTTTT. This translates into CASRERPGRGEKLFF.

This sequence joins TRBV20-1 and TRBJ2-7, with no clear D. Trimming stripped 3 bases from V and 3 bases from J, with 9 bases between. This CDR3 has 12 residues. The germline CDR1 and CDR2 sequences are DFQATT and SNEGSKA (reference sequence). The CDR3: CSARPAFYEQYF. DNA of the CDR3: TGCAGTGCTAGGCCAGCGTTCTACGAGCAGTACTTC.

The chain uses TRBV29-1 and TRBJ2-3; 8 bases match TRBD2. With V trimmed by 8 bases and J by 0 bases, 4 bases remained unmatched. Germline V lookup: CDR1 SQVTM, CDR2 ANQGSEA. The CDR3 totals 13 residues. The CDR3, as DNA: TGCAGCCTTAGCGGGACTAGCACAGATACGCAGTATTTT. Amino acids: CSLSGTSTDTQYF.

The genes are TRBV10-2 and TRBJ2-7, with TRBD2 matching 8 bases. The germline gives CDR1 WSHSY, CDR2 SAAADI. The length of the CDR3 is 15 residues. V lost 9 bases, J lost 1 base, and 11 bases stayed unmatched. The CDR3 sequence is CASTPRASGSYEQYF. The CDR3 coding sequence is TGCGCCAGTACTCCCCGGGCTAGCGGGTCCTACGAGCAGTACTTC.

This clonotype was seen more than once but under ten times. The CDR3 protein is CASSFRPIQGPPTDTQYF. In DNA, the CDR3 is TGCGCCAGCAGCTTTAGACCGATCCAGGGGCCTCCGACAGATACGCAGTATTTT. This chain joins TRBV5-1 and TRBJ2-3, with D perhaps TRBD1 (6 bases). Deletions cut 2 bases from V and 3 bases from J, with 22 bases between. This CDR3 is built from 18 residues. CDR1 SGHRS and CDR2 YFSETQ come from the germline V gene.

This clonotype was observed a handful of times. Here the CDR3 reads CASSLERTTEAFF. The CDR3 coding sequence is TGTGCCAGCAGCTTAGAACGAACCACTGAAGCTTTCTTT. V gene TRBV11-2 combines with J gene TRBJ1-1, with D uncertain. The CDR3 sequence is 13 residues long. The germline CDR1 and CDR2 sequences are SGHAT and FQNNGV. Between the trimmed V and J ends, which lost 0 bases and 4 bases, there was a span of 6 bases.

The chain employs TRBV6-5 and TRBJ2-1; D is unresolved. V dropped 2 bases and J dropped 0 bases, with 8 bases sitting between them. This CDR3 is built from 15 residues. Per germline, CDR1 MNHEY and CDR2 SVGAGI. CDR3 nucleotides: TGTGCCAGCAGTTACCTACAGAGCTCCTACAATGAGCAGTTCTTC. Amino acid sequence: CASSYLQSSYNEQFF.

The chain combines TRBV15 with TRBJ2-5, with TRBD2 identical over 15 bases. Per the germline V gene, CDR1 is LNHNV and CDR2 is YYDKDF (reference sequence). Germline trimming cut 3 bases from V and 5 bases from J; bases unmatched to any gene: 7. This CDR3 is built from 17 residues. The CDR3 coding sequence is TGTGCCACCAGCAGCGGACTAGCGGGAGGGACGGCGGAGACCCAGTACTTC. This gives the protein CATSSGLAGGTAETQYF.

V usage is TRBV18 and J usage is TRBJ2-1; TRBD2 matches 8 bases. Germline-derived CDR1 and CDR2 are KGHSH and LQKENI. The V gene end was trimmed by 3 bases and the J gene end by 8 bases; junction bases not matched to a gene: 12. The CDR3 is made up of 16 amino acids. The CDR3 DNA follows: TGTGCCAGCTCACCCTCTCTCGGGGGGGCCCTGGATGAGCAGTTCTTC. As protein: CASSPSLGGALDEQFF.

V gene TRBV20-1 combines with J gene TRBJ1-5; D is possibly TRBD1 (5 bases). This CDR3 contains 14 residues. Germline lookup yields CDR1 DFQATT and CDR2 SNEGSKA (reference sequence). The V and J ends lost 4 bases and 0 bases respectively, with 10 bases between them. For the CDR3, the DNA is TGCAGTGCTAAGGGGTCGTATAGCAATCAGCCCCAGCATTTT. Encoded protein: CSAKGSYSNQPQHF.

The CDR3 loop reads CASSRDNTDTQYF. As DNA, the CDR3 is TGTGCCAGCAGCCGGGACAACACAGATACGCAGTATTTT. The chain employs TRBV7-3 and TRBJ2-3; perhaps TRBD1 as D (6 bases). In germline, CDR1 is SGHTA, CDR2 FQGTGA. V was trimmed by 5 bases and J by 2 bases, leaving 8 bases between them. The CDR3 sequence is 13 residues long.

In its sample, this clonotype was seen once. The V gene is TRBV11-2, the J gene TRBJ1-1; the D is unclear. The CDR3 is 16 amino acids. Germline V gives CDR1 SGHAT, CDR2 FQNNGV. Trimming shortened V by 1 base and J by 0 bases, and 12 bases separated the two germline ends. The CDR3 region has the DNA TGTGCCAGCAGCTTAGTTGGGTGGCAGCTGAACACTGAAGCTTTCTTT. The encoded protein is CASSLVGWQLNTEAFF.

The gene calls are TRBV7-2 and TRBJ1-5; D perhaps matches TRBD1 (6 bases). Trimming cost V 3 bases and J 1 base, with 10 bases left between them. Germline CDR1 and CDR2: SGHTA and FQGNSA. The CDR3 runs to 15 residues. Here the CDR3 DNA reads TGTGCCAGCAGCTTTGGACAGCAGAGCAATCAGCCCCAGCATTTT. Protein: CASSFGQQSNQPQHF. The full variable domain, its missing parts supplied by reference TRBV7-2 and TRBJ1-5, is GAGVSQSPSNKVTEKGKDVELRCDPISGHTALYWYRQSLGQGLEFLIYFQGNSAPDKSGLPSDRFSAERTGGSVSTLTIQRTQQEDSAVYLCASSFGQQSNQPQHFGDGTRLSIL.

J is TRBJ2-7 and V is TRBV7-2; D perhaps matches TRBD2 (6 bases). Germline V lookup: CDR1 SGHTA, CDR2 FQGNSA. The germline V and J ends were trimmed by 5 bases and 3 bases, with 17 bases remaining between them. The CDR3 has 15 amino acids. The CDR3 DNA reads as TGTGCCAGCAGCCTCAACGGCGGGACCAGCTACGAGCAGTACTTC. Amino acid sequence: CASSLNGGTSYEQYF.

The chain recombines TRBV7-8 with TRBJ2-3; a weak D match, TRBD2 (5 bases). CDR1 SGHVS and CDR2 FQNEAQ come from the germline V gene. V dropped 6 bases and J dropped 0 bases, with 13 bases sitting between them. This CDR3 comprises 15 residues. The CDR3 region is CASRYLRTSTDTQYF. The CDR3 DNA follows: TGTGCCAGCAGATACCTCCGGACTAGCACAGATACGCAGTATTTT.

The chain has TRBV12-3 or TRBV12-4 and TRBJ1-1; the D gene is possibly TRBD1 (6 bases). CDR3 length: 15 amino acids. Trimming took 0 bases from V and 4 from J, leaving 12 bases between them. The CDR3: CASSLALRTVTEAFF. The CDR3 region has the DNA TGTGCCAGCAGTTTAGCGCTAAGGACAGTCACTGAAGCTTTCTTT.

The chain joins TRBV20-1 to TRBJ2-3; 8 nucleotides align to TRBD1. Germline V lookup: CDR1 DFQATT, CDR2 SNEGSKA (reference sequence). Trimming cost V 8 bases and J 1 base; bases outside gene matches: 14. The CDR3 totals 16 residues. CDR3 amino acids: CSTESAGTGRTDTQYF. In DNA, the CDR3 is TGCAGTACCGAGAGTGCCGGGACAGGACGCACAGATACGCAGTATTTT.

This clonotype was counted between two and nine times. This chain connects TRBV14 to TRBJ1-1; the D gene is possibly TRBD1 (5 bases). Trimming removed 2 bases at V and 6 bases at J, with 16 bases between. The CDR3 is 15 residues long. Germline V gene data show CDR1 as SGHDN and CDR2 as FVKESK. The CDR3 is CASSQTAGRGSEAFF. As DNA, the CDR3 is TGTGCCAGCAGCCAAACAGCAGGTCGGGGCTCTGAAGCTTTCTTT.